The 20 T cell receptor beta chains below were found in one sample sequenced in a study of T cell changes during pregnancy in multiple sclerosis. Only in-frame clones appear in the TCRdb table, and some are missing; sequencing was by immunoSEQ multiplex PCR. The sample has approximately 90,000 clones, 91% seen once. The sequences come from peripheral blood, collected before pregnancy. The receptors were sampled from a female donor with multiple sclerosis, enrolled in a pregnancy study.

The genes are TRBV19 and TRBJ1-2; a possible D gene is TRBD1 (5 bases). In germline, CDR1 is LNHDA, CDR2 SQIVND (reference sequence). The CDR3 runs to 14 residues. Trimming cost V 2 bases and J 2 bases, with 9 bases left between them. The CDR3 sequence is CASSIPGPNYGYTF. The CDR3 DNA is TGTGCCAGTAGTATACCAGGGCCGAACTATGGCTACACCTTC.

The CDR3 here is CATSEERQGADTQYF. In DNA form, the CDR3 reads TGTGCCACCAGCGAGGAAAGGCAGGGGGCCGATACGCAGTATTTT. This chain joins TRBV15 and TRBJ2-3; 8 bases are shared with TRBD1. Unmatched junction bases numbered 10, after V lost 5 bases and J lost 6 bases. The CDR3 contains 15 residues. Germline-derived CDR1 and CDR2 are LNHNV and YYDKDF (reference sequence). The whole variable domain, remainder taken from reference TRBV15 and TRBJ2-3, is DAMVIQNPRYQVTQFGKPVTLSCSQTLNHNVMYWYQQKSSQAPKLLFHYYDKDFNNEADTPDNFQSRRPNTSFCFLDIRSPGLGDTAMYLCATSEERQGADTQYFGPGTRLTVL.

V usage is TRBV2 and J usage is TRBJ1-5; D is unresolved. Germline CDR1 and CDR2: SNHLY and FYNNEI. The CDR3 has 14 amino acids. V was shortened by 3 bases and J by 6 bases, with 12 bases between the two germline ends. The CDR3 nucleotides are TGTGCCAGCAGTGATCTCCAGCGGGGTCAGCCCCAGCATTTT. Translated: CASSDLQRGQPQHF.

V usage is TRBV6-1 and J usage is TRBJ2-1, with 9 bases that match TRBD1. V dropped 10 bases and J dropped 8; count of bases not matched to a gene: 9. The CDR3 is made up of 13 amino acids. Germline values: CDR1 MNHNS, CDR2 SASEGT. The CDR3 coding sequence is TGTGCCACCTTGATACAGGGGGCGGATGAGCAGTTCTTC. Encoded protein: CATLIQGADEQFF.

CDR3 in DNA: TGCGCCAGCAGCAAGACAGGGGATCTCTATGGCTACACCTTC. Protein: CASSKTGDLYGYTF. The rearrangement links TRBV5-1 to TRBJ1-2; 8 bases align to TRBD1. The ends lost 4 bases at V and 4 bases at J; junction bases unmatched: 6. CDR1 and CDR2 from the germline V gene are SGHRS and YFSETQ. The CDR3 covers 14 residues.

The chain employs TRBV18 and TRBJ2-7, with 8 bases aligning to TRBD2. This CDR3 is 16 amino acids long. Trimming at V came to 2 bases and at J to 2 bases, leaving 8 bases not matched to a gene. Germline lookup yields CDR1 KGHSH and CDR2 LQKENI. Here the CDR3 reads CASSPSRAGGTYEQYF. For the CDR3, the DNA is TGTGCCAGCTCACCATCTCGGGCGGGGGGCACCTACGAGCAGTACTTC.

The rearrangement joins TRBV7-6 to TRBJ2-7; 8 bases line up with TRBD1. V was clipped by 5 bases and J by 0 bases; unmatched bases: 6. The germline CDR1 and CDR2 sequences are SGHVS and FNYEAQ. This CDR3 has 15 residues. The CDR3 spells CASSPRTGSSYEQYF. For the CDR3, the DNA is TGTGCCAGCAGCCCACGGACAGGGAGCTCCTACGAGCAGTACTTC.

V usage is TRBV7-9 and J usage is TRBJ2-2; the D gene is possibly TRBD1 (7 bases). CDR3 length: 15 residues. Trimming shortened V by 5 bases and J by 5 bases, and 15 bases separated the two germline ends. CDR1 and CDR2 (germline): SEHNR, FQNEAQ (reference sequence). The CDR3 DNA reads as TGTGCCAGCAGCATAGAACAGGGGAGGACCGGGGAGCTGTTTTTT. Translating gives CASSIEQGRTGELFF.

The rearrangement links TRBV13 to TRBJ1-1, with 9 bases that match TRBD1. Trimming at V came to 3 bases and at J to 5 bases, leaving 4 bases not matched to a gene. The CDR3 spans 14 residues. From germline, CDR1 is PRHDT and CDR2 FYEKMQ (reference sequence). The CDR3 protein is CASSLGTGLTEAFF. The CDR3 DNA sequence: TGTGCCAGCAGCTTGGGGACAGGGTTAACTGAAGCTTTCTTT.

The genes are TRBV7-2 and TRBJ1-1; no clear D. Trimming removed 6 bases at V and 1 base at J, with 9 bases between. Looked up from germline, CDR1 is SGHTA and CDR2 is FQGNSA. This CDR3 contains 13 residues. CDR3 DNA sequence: TGTGCCAGCAGTATACGGTCGAACACTGAAGCTTTCTTT. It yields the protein CASSIRSNTEAFF.

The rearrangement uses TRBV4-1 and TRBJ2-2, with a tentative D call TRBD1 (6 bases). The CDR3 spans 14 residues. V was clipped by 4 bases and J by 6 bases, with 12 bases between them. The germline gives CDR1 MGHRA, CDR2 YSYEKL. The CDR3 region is CASSLGQAAGELFF. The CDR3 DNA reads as TGCGCCAGCAGCCTGGGACAAGCGGCCGGGGAGCTGTTTTTT.

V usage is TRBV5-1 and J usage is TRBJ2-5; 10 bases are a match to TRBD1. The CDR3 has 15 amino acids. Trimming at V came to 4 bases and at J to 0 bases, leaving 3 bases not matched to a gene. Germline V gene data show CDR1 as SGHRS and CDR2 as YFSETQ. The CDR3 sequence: CASSGTGAYQETQYF. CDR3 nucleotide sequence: TGCGCCAGCAGCGGGACAGGGGCTTACCAAGAGACCCAGTACTTC.

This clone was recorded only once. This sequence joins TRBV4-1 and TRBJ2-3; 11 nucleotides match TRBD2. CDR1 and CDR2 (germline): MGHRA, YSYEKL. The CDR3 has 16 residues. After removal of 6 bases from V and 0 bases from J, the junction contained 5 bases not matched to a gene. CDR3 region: CASRGTSGLSTDTQYF. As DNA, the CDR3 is TGCGCCAGCAGGGGGACTAGCGGTCTTAGCACAGATACGCAGTATTTT.

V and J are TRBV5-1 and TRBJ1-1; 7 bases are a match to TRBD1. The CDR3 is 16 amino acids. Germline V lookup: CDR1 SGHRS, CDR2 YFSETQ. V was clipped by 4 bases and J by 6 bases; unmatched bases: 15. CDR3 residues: CASSGNDRVKNAEAFF. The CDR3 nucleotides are TGCGCCAGCAGCGGGAACGACAGGGTAAAAAATGCTGAAGCTTTCTTT.

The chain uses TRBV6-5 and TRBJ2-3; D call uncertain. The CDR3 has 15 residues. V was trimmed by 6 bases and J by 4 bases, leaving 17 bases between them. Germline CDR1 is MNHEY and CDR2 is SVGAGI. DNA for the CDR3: TGTGCCAGCAGCCTGACAAGAGCTCCGGCAGATACGCAGTATTTT. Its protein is CASSLTRAPADTQYF.

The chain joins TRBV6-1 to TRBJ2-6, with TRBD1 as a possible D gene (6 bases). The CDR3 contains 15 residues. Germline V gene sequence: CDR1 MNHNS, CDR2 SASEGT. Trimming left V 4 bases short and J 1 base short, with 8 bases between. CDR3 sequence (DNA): TGTGCCAGCAGTGGGACAGTGTCTGGGGCCAACGTCCTGACTTTC. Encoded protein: CASSGTVSGANVLTF.

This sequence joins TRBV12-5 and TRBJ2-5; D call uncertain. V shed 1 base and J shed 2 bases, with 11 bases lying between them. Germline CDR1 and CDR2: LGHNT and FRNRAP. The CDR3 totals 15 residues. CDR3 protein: CASGLEPGTQETQYF. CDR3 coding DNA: TGTGCTAGTGGTTTGGAGCCCGGTACTCAAGAGACCCAGTACTTC.

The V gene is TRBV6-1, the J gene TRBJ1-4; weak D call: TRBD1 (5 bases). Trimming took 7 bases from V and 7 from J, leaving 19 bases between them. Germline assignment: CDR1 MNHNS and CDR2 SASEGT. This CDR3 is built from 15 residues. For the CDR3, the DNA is TGTGCCAGCAAGGGGCCGGGACTTCGGGGTGAAAAACTGTTTTTT. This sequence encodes CASKGPGLRGEKLFF.

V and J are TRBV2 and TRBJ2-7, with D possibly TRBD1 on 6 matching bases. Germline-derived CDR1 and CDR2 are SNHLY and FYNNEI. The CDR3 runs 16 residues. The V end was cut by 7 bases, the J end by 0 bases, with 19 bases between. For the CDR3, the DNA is TGTGCCAGCATACCGGACGGTCGGACAGCCTCCTACGAGCAGTACTTC. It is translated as CASIPDGRTASYEQYF.

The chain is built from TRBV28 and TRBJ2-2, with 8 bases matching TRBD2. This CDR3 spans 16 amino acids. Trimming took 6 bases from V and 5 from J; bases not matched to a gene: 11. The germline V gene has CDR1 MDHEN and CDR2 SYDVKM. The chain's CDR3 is CASRDGAGVMTGELFF. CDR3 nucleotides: TGTGCCAGCAGAGACGGAGCGGGAGTCATGACCGGGGAGCTGTTTTTT.